What follows are 21 T cell receptor beta chains derived from one specimen sequenced in a study of blood T cell repertoires in COVID-19. The data were produced by immunoSEQ multiplex PCR, yet TCRdb's version contains in-frame clones alone and is incomplete. The sample has about 240,000 clones; more than 85% are singletons. The sequencing input was PBMCs or T cells enriched from blood (not recorded which). All receptors come from a man aged 40-50 years who had recovered from COVID-19.

V is TRBV28 and J is TRBJ1-2; 9 nucleotides agree with TRBD1. This CDR3 spans 16 amino acids. CDR1 MDHEN and CDR2 SYDVKM come from the germline V gene. The J segment lost 8 bases and the V segment lost 0 bases, leaving 10 bases of the junction unmatched. The CDR3 region is CASSLWTSTGGGGYTF. For the CDR3, the DNA is TGTGCCAGCAGTTTATGGACCTCGACAGGGGGTGGAGGCTACACCTTC.

The chain couples TRBV28 to TRBJ2-7, with a tentative D call TRBD2 (6 bases). Trimming took off 6 bases at V and 1 base at J, with 7 bases between the two ends. Germline-derived CDR1 and CDR2 are MDHEN and SYDVKM. The CDR3 spans 12 residues. This CDR3 reads CASREGSYEQYF. CDR3 in DNA: TGTGCCAGCAGGGAGGGGTCCTACGAGCAGTACTTC.

The V and J genes are TRBV6-2 or TRBV6-3 and TRBJ2-7; TRBD2 matches 13 bases. Germline CDR1 MNHEY, CDR2 SVGEGT. CDR3 length equals 17 residues. V lost 6 bases to trimming and J lost 2 bases; unmatched junction nucleotides: 10. The CDR3 sequence: CASSLRSTSGRAYEQYF. The DNA for the CDR3 is TGTGCCAGCAGCCTAAGATCTACTAGCGGGAGGGCCTACGAGCAGTACTTC.

The gene calls are TRBV3-1 (or the pseudogene TRBV3-2) and TRBJ2-1, with 8 bases identical to TRBD2. The CDR3 has 15 residues. Germline CDR1 reads LGHDT; CDR2 reads YNNKEL (reference sequence). Trimming took 6 bases from V and 6 from J; bases not matched to a gene: 10. CDR3 bases: TGTGCCAGCAGAAAAACTAGCGGCTATATCAATGAGCAGTTCTTC. Residues: CASRKTSGYINEQFF.

The V and J genes are TRBV27 and TRBJ2-1; the D gene is possibly TRBD1 (7 bases). The CDR3 has 16 amino acids. V gave up 6 bases and J gave up 2 bases, with 17 bases separating them. The germline CDR1 and CDR2 sequences are MNHEY and SMNVEV (reference sequence). CDR3 coding DNA: TGTGCCAGCAGCCGGGGAGGACAGGTGACCTACAATGAGCAGTTCTTC. This translates into CASSRGGQVTYNEQFF.

The chain combines TRBV7-2 with TRBJ2-2, with 12 bases lining up with TRBD2. Germline lookup yields CDR1 SGHTA and CDR2 FQGNSA. The CDR3 spans 18 residues. The V segment lost 1 base and the J segment 0 bases; nucleotides outside the gene matches: 3. The CDR3 spells CASSLGLAGGPNTGELFF. CDR3 bases: TGTGCCAGCAGCTTAGGTCTAGCGGGAGGGCCGAACACCGGGGAGCTGTTTTTT.

The chain employs TRBV7-9 and TRBJ2-2; D may be TRBD1 (5 bases). The CDR3 consists of 15 residues. Germline assignment: CDR1 SEHNR and CDR2 FQNEAQ (reference sequence). The ends were cut back, 0 bases at V and 4 bases at J, with 9 bases in the middle. The DNA for the CDR3 is TGTGCCAGCAGCTTAGCCCCAAGGGGCACCGGGGAGCTGTTTTTT. Translation gives CASSLAPRGTGELFF.

The chain carries TRBV7-2 and TRBJ2-1; a weak D match, TRBD1 (6 bases). This CDR3 comprises 13 residues. V lost 8 bases, J lost 1 base, and 9 bases lay in between. CDR1 and CDR2 (germline): SGHTA, FQGNSA. The CDR3 region has the DNA TGTGCCAGCCAGGGGTGGTCCTACAATGAGCAGTTCTTC. Its translation is CASQGWSYNEQFF.

This sequence joins TRBV6-1 and TRBJ2-3, with D possibly matching TRBD2 (5 bases). The germline gives CDR1 MNHNS, CDR2 SASEGT. The CDR3 is made up of 15 amino acids. The V and J ends lost 3 bases and 8 bases respectively, with 18 bases between them. The CDR3 nucleotides are TGTGCCAGCAGTGAGGACTGGATGTCCCGGAGTACGCAGTATTTT. Translated, it gives CASSEDWMSRSTQYF.

This clone was counted once. CDR3 nucleotides: TGTGCCAGTAGTACCTTTAGCGGGACGGGAGATACGCAGTATTTT. Protein sequence: CASSTFSGTGDTQYF. The chain recombines TRBV19 with TRBJ2-3, with 8 nucleotides matching TRBD2. Germline V gene data show CDR1 as LNHDA and CDR2 as SQIVND (reference sequence). There are 15 residues in the CDR3. Losses at the gene ends were 4 bases for V and 5 bases for J; bases not matched to a gene: 8.

The chain recombines TRBV11-2 with TRBJ1-2, with 7 bases fitting TRBD1. V trimming: 5 bases; J trimming: 4 bases; junction bases outside the gene matches: 10. CDR3 size: 15 residues. Germline CDR1 and CDR2: SGHAT and FQNNGV. CDR3 protein: CASSVTGAEGYGYTF. In DNA form, the CDR3 reads TGTGCCAGCAGCGTAACAGGGGCTGAGGGCTATGGCTACACCTTC. The full variable domain, completed using reference TRBV11-2 and TRBJ1-2, is EAGVAQSPRYKIIEKRQSVAFWCNPISGHATLYWYQQILGQGPKLLIQFQNNGVVDDSQLPKDRFSAERLKGVDSTLKIQPAKLEDSAVYLCASSVTGAEGYGYTFGSGTRLTVV.

The V call is TRBV29-1, the J call TRBJ2-1; 9 positions agree with TRBD1. The CDR3 length is 16 residues. Trimming cost V 5 bases and J 7 bases; bases outside gene matches: 15. Germline CDR1 is SQVTM and CDR2 is ANQGSEA. The CDR3 sequence is CSVRGSGQGARNEQFF. CDR3 nucleotide sequence: TGCAGCGTTCGAGGCTCGGGACAGGGAGCCCGGAATGAGCAGTTCTTC.

This sequence joins TRBV19 and TRBJ1-5; D perhaps matches TRBD1 (5 bases). V was clipped by 4 bases and J by 0 bases, with 16 bases between them. This CDR3 contains 17 residues. CDR1 is LNHDA, CDR2 SQIVND, per germline (reference sequence). DNA of the CDR3: TGTGCCAGTAGTAGCGTTAGAGCAGGGAATAGCAATCAGCCCCAGCATTTT. This encodes CASSSVRAGNSNQPQHF.

The V call is TRBV19, the J call TRBJ1-3; D is unresolved. The germline CDR1 and CDR2 sequences are LNHDA and SQIVND (reference sequence). The CDR3 has 15 residues. Trimming took 7 bases from V and 0 from J, leaving 13 bases between them. The CDR3 coding sequence is TGTGCCAGTACGGGGTCCACCATCTCTGGAAACACCATATATTTT. Encoded protein: CASTGSTISGNTIYF.

The chain has TRBV4-1 and TRBJ2-1, with 14 bases lining up with TRBD2. Germline V gene sequence: CDR1 MGHRA, CDR2 YSYEKL. V lost 0 bases to trimming and J lost 8 bases; unmatched junction nucleotides: 9. The CDR3 runs 18 residues. The CDR3 nucleotides are TGCGCCAGCAGCCAAGATCTCAGGGGACTAGCGGGAGTCGATGAGCAGTTCTTC. Encoded protein: CASSQDLRGLAGVDEQFF.

The chain joins TRBV28 to TRBJ2-7; D gene unclear. V was pared by 6 bases and J by 0 bases, with 15 bases between. This CDR3 has 15 amino acids. Germline V CDR1 and CDR2: MDHEN, SYDVKM. The CDR3 protein is CASSPLRLFSYEQYF. CDR3 nucleotide sequence: TGTGCCAGCAGCCCACTACGACTCTTCTCCTACGAGCAGTACTTC.

The chain carries TRBV19 and TRBJ1-1; D is unresolved. The germline gives CDR1 LNHDA, CDR2 SQIVND (reference sequence). The CDR3 consists of 14 residues. Trimming took off 8 bases at V and 1 base at J, with 14 bases between the two ends. The CDR3 DNA is TGTGCCAGTGCGACGAAGGGAGCGAACACTGAAGCTTTCTTT. Translating it yields CASATKGANTEAFF.

The V call is TRBV7-9, the J call TRBJ1-6; D uncertain. CDR1 and CDR2 from the germline V gene are SEHNR and FQNEAQ (reference sequence). There are 15 residues in the CDR3. The germline V and J ends were trimmed by 3 bases and 6 bases, with 12 bases remaining between them. The CDR3 region has the DNA TGTGCCAGCAGCTTTTCCAGGCTGAGTAATTCACCCCTCCACTTT. Translated, it gives CASSFSRLSNSPLHF. The variable domain in full, completed from reference TRBV7-9 and TRBJ1-6, reads DTGVSQNPRHKITKRGQNVTFRCDPISEHNRLYWYRQTLGQGPEFLTYFQNEAQLEKSRLLSDRFSAERPKGSFSTLEIQRTEQGDSAMYLCASSFSRLSNSPLHFGNGTRLTVT.

The CDR3 region has the DNA TGTGCCAGCAGCTTAATGGGGGGAACCACTGAAGCTTTCTTT. The encoded protein is CASSLMGGTTEAFF. This chain joins TRBV7-3 and TRBJ1-1; TRBD1 is a possible D gene (5 bases). Germline V gene sequence: CDR1 SGHTA, CDR2 FQGTGA. The CDR3 is 14 amino acids. The ends were cut back, 1 base at V and 4 bases at J, with 10 bases in the middle. The full variable domain, completed using reference TRBV7-3 and TRBJ1-1, is GAGVSQTPSNKVTEKGKYVELRCDPISGHTALYWYRQSLGQGPEFLIYFQGTGAADDSGLPNDRFFAVRPEGSVSTLKIQRTERGDSAVYLCASSLMGGTTEAFFGQGTRLTVV.

The chain joins TRBV6-1 to TRBJ1-5; 7 positions match TRBD1. From germline, CDR1 is MNHNS and CDR2 SASEGT. The V and J ends lost 3 bases and 3 bases, in that order; junction bases with no gene match: 8. This CDR3 region has 16 residues. The CDR3 DNA is TGTGCCAGCAGTGAGACACTCGACAGGGTCAATCAGCCCCAGCATTTT. This sequence encodes CASSETLDRVNQPQHF.

V is TRBV29-1 and J is TRBJ1-1; 7 nucleotides line up with TRBD1. J was trimmed by 1 base and V by 7 bases; bases with no gene match: 15. Germline loops: CDR1 SQVTM, CDR2 ANQGSEA. The CDR3 has 16 amino acids. In DNA form, the CDR3 reads TGCAGCGCTCATTCTTTACGCAGGGGGAGGAACACTGAAGCTTTCTTT. Encoded protein: CSAHSLRRGRNTEAFF.